The source of this T cell receptor beta chain is a study of T-cell reconstitution after alpha-beta-depleted transplantation in children. It was with unique molecular identifiers that the TCRbeta library was prepared. TCRdb processed the PCR reads anew with MiXCR; each CDR3 protein has one entry. The sample has about 900,000 distinct CDR3 sequences, less than 30% seen once. With 6 bases clipped from V and 7 bases from J, the junction kept 3 bases outside the gene matches. This CDR3 region has 11 residues. In germline, CDR1 is SQVTM, CDR2 ANQGSEA. This clonotype was detected a few times. The antigen is undetermined. Study-wide results and limits: Surviving recipient cells, namely T cells and thymic progenitors, were the source of high day-60 TCRbeta diversity in some patients. Diversity and T-cell counts at one year after transplant derived mostly from new T cells.

The TCR sequence derives from a boy under two years old who had a stem cell transplant for SCID, so the T cells may come from the graft donor. The source material was PBMCs, mostly from graft donor cells, sampled 360 days after TCRalphabeta/CD19-depleted stem cell transplant. The chain has TRBV29-1 and TRBJ2-1; 7 positions match TRBD1. The CDR3 region has the DNA TGCAGCGTAAACAGGGGAAATGAGCAGTTCTTC. This sequence encodes CSVNRGNEQFF.